The following is a T cell receptor beta chain sequence with its context. Its antigen remains undetermined. No per-base quality is available; no much larger clone lies one base away. Sample treatment or condition, as interpreted from the label and publication: in vitro stimulation with specific CMV peptide epitopes to enrich CMV-specific T cells. Reading from cysteine to phenylalanine, the CDR3 counts 15 amino acids. The retained sequence is limited to the CDR3, 45 bases, with the frame set at the first base. V was cut back by 5 bases and J by 3 bases, leaving a gap of 16 bases between them. CDR1 and CDR2 were assigned from the germline V gene (reference sequence) as SEHNR and FQNEAQ. This sample stems from a study of T cell repertoires in cytomegalovirus infection (dated by TCRdb to between 2017 and 2020). At the level of the whole study: The peptide stimulations were aimed at well-studied HLA-B-restricted epitopes as well as recently identified HLA-C-restricted CMV epitopes, whose presentation resists viral immunomodulation. The HLA type of each donor mattered for the analysis, because public TCR beta signatures pointed to carriage of CMV infection along with the matching HLA type.

Broader findings and caveats from the paper: In both this cohort and an independent cohort of several hundred donors, the cumulative frequency of public TCR beta family members distinguished carriers of CMV infection plus the relevant HLA type. In the ex vivo response, HLA-C-restricted CMV-specific TCR beta clonotypes were dominant, and in two of eight donors the single most frequent clonotype came from this HLA-C-restricted group.

The data were produced on an Illumina HiSeq 1500. The raw public reads went through TCRdb reprocessing: fastp at Q25, MiXCR clone calling, in-frame beta chains kept. CDR3 protein duplicates are merged, each entry listing the most common genes and DNA. Recorded for this sample are around 750,000 distinct CDR3 sequences; approximately 30% of them occurred a single time. The ten top clones hold 9.5% to 15% of the sample. This receptor chain uses TRBV7-9 and TRBJ1-1; a weak D assignment points to TRBD1 (5 bases agree). The TCR originated in a human donor in good health (CMV status not recorded). Some clones in this sample may be carry-over from other donors' samples. Material: cultured CD8+ T cells from PBMCs, obtained from culture after CMV antigen stimulation. The DNA reads as follows: TGTGCCAGCAGCCCGAGCGGGACGCCGTACACTGAAGCTTTCTTT. It codes for CASSPSGTPYTEAFF.